Here is one TCR beta chain with its context. The entry originates in a study of CD8+CD57+ T cells in acquired aplastic anemia. On the study more broadly: Each DNA sample taken from sorted CD4+ and CD8+ cells came to about 3.2 ug on average.

V was pared by 1 base and J by 9 bases, with 19 bases between. Germline V CDR1 and CDR2: SGHTA, FQGNSA. The CDR3 sequence is 16 residues long. Profiles of TCR beta VDJ and CDR3 were generated from a genomic DNA template. In TCRdb, the reads were re-called with MiXCR into one record per CDR3 protein. This sample has 250,000 to 350,000 distinct CDR3 sequences, with roughly half found just once. V usage is TRBV7-2 and J usage is TRBJ2-1, with D maybe TRBD1 (6 bases). Sequenced: sorted CD4+, CD8+, or CD8+CD57+ T cells (not recorded which) from PBMCs. The receptor was isolated from a human donor with severe aplastic anemia or a healthy control (not recorded which). CDR3 bases: TGTGCCAGCAGCTTAGGGGGGACACAAGCCATCGGTGAGCAGTTCTTC. It is translated as CASSLGGTQAIGEQFF.